A selection of T cell receptor beta chains follows, all from one sample in a study of preoperative IRX-2 immunotherapy in early breast cancer. Profiling relied on immunoSEQ multiplex PCR, and the TCRdb table lists in-frame clones only, not all of them. This table has some 99,000 clones, 86% appearing once. The material was tumor tissue, obtained after IRX-2 immunotherapy. The source of these receptors is a human donor with breast cancer. The CDR3 runs from the conserved cysteine through the conserved F or W. The order of the fields is J gene, clone size, V gene, D gene, CDR3 DNA, CDR3 protein. D genes are given only for firm matches. Size tells how often a clone was seen (once, few, many) or the class of an expanded clone, and some rows leave it out.

TRBJ1-5,.,TRBV6-8,.,TGTGCCAGCAGTGAGGGCTCAAGTCAGCCCCAGCATTTT,CASSEGSSQPQHF
TRBJ1-1,.,TRBV5-1,.,TGCGCCCCCGCTTTTTTGGGGGAGCCACGTATTGAAGCTTTCTTT,CAPAFLGEPRIEAFF
TRBJ1-6,.,TRBV18,TRBD1,TGTGCCAGCTCACCAGCGCTGGGACAGGTTAATTCACCCCTCCACTTT,CASSPALGQVNSPLHF
TRBJ2-5,.,TRBV6-8,TRBD2,TGTGCCAGCAGTCATGCGGGACTAGCGGCTACCCCACCGTACTTC,CASSHAGLAATPPYF
TRBJ2-3,once,TRBV28,TRBD1,TGTGCCAGCAGTCTCCGGGACAGGGGGATTACCAGCACAGATACGCAGTATTTT,CASSLRDRGITSTDTQYF
TRBJ2-2,.,TRBV30,.,TGTGCCTGGGGCCAGGGATCCGGGGAGCTGTTTTTT,CAWGQGSGELFF
TRBJ1-5,.,TRBV6-8,.,TGTGCCAGCAGTGACTGGTTGCAGCCCCAGCATTTT,CASSDWLQPQHF
TRBJ1-6,.,TRBV18,TRBD1,TGTGCCAGCTCACCGAGGACAGGGGAAAATTCACCCCTCCACTTT,CASSPRTGENSPLHF
TRBJ2-3,.,TRBV5-1,TRBD2,TGCGCCAGCAGCTTGGTGGCTAGCGGTGAAGGTACGCAGTATTTT,CASSLVASGEGTQYF
TRBJ2-1,.,TRBV7-5,.,TGTGCCAGCAGCTTAATGGTGCGAGATTACAATGAGCAGTTCTTC,CASSLMVRDYNEQFF
TRBJ2-5,.,TRBV7-6,.,TGTGCCAGCAGCCCTGGGCGTCTTCAAGAGACCCAGTACTTC,CASSPGRLQETQYF
TRBJ2-3,.,TRBV19,.,TGTGCCAGTAGTACAGGGATGGGTGGGGATACGCAGTATTTT,CASSTGMGGDTQYF
TRBJ1-1,.,TRBV10-2,.,TGCGCCAGCAGAACAACAAACAGGAAAAACACTGAAGCTTTCTTT,CASRTTNRKNTEAFF
TRBJ1-5,.,TRBV19,TRBD1,TGTGCCAGTAGTCCGACAGGGGACGGTCAGCCCCAGCATTTT,CASSPTGDGQPQHF
TRBJ1-6,few,TRBV7-1,.,TGTGCCAGCAGCCTGTTTCGGGGAGCGCGTAATTCACCCCTCCACTTT,CASSLFRGARNSPLHF
TRBJ2-3,few,TRBV6-8,.,TGTGCCAGCAGTGAGTGGTCTAGCACAGATACGCAGTATTTT,CASSEWSSTDTQYF
TRBJ2-7,.,TRBV19,TRBD1,TGTGCCAGTAGTTTTAGACAGGGGGAATCCTACGAGCAGTACTTC,CASSFRQGESYEQYF
TRBJ1-2,.,TRBV15,TRBD1,TGTGCCACGAGAAGACAGGGGGCGGACTATGGCTACACCTTC,CATRRQGADYGYTF
TRBJ2-2,.,TRBV7-8,.,TGTGCCAGCAGCTTAGAGACTTACAACACCGGGGAGCTGTTTTTT,CASSLETYNTGELFF
TRBJ2-1,.,TRBV5-1,TRBD1,TGCGCCAGCAGCGGAACAGGGGATCCGTACAATGAGCAGTTCTTC,CASSGTGDPYNEQFF
TRBJ2-3,.,TRBV5-1,TRBD2,TGCGCCAGCGCGGTGCGGGGGGACACAGATACGCAGTATTTT,CASAVRGDTDTQYF
TRBJ1-5,.,TRBV22-1,.,TGTGCCAGCAGCAAAGAGGGGAGCAATCAGCCCCAGCATTTT,CASSKEGSNQPQHF
TRBJ2-4,once,TRBV6-8,.,TGTGCCAGCAGTTACCCGGACTTCTTAGCCAAAAACATTCAGTACTTC,CASSYPDFLAKNIQYF
TRBJ1-2,few,TRBV11-3,TRBD1,TGTGCCAGCAGCCGGGGACAGGCCGCCGGAAGGGAAGGCTACACCTTC,CASSRGQAAGREGYTF
TRBJ1-5,.,TRBV19,TRBD1,TGTGCCAGTAGTATGGCGGACAGGGAGGTAGGGCAGCCCCAGCATTTT,CASSMADREVGQPQHF
TRBJ1-4,.,TRBV11-3,.,TGTGCCAGCAAGCAAGGGGGGACTAATGAAAAACTGTTTTTT,CASKQGGTNEKLFF
TRBJ1-1,.,TRBV6-8,TRBD1,TGTGCCAGCAGTAGGACAGGGAACACTGAAGCTTTCTTT,CASSRTGNTEAFF
TRBJ1-4,.,TRBV6-8,.,TGTGCCAGCAGGCCGACAACCGTTAATGAAAAACTGTTTTTT,CASRPTTVNEKLFF
TRBJ2-1,.,TRBV6-8,.,TGTGCCAGCAGGCAAGGGTCTAGCGCTGCCTACAATGAGCAGTTCTTC,CASRQGSSAAYNEQFF
TRBJ1-5,.,TRBV7-5,.,TGTGCCAGCAGCTTTTACGACGGGTCAGGGGGCAAACAGCCCCAGCATTTT,CASSFYDGSGGKQPQHF
TRBJ1-5,.,TRBV30,TRBD1,TGTGCCTGGAGGGGACAGCAAGCTCGGCAGCCCCAGCATTTT,CAWRGQQARQPQHF
TRBJ2-7,.,TRBV29-1,TRBD1,TGCAGCGTTGAAGTTGAAGGGGGCGGCGAGCAGTACTTC,CSVEVEGGGEQYF
TRBJ2-5,.,TRBV19,.,TGTGCCAGTAGTAACACCGTGGGGGGAGAGACCCAGTACTTC,CASSNTVGGETQYF
TRBJ1-2,once,TRBV19,TRBD1,TGTGCCAGTCGCCTGACAGGGAAGGGTGGCTACACCTTC,CASRLTGKGGYTF
TRBJ1-4,.,TRBV11-3,.,TGTGCCAGCAGTTACGGGGGAACAAATGAAAAACTGTTTTTT,CASSYGGTNEKLFF
TRBJ2-1,.,TRBV12-5,TRBD2,TGTGCTAGTGGTTCCTCTGGACTAGCGCGCCACAATGAGCAGTTCTTC,CASGSSGLARHNEQFF
TRBJ1-4,.,TRBV14,TRBD1,TGTGCCAGCAGCCCTGGACAGGGGCCTCAAAAACTGTTTTTT,CASSPGQGPQKLFF
TRBJ1-3,.,TRBV28,.,TGTGCCAGCAGTTTATCCCCGACAGGTGGAAACACCATATATTTT,CASSLSPTGGNTIYF
TRBJ2-5,.,TRBV19,TRBD2,TGTGCCAGTGAGGGACTAGCGGGGGGGCACCAAGAGACCCAGTACTTC,CASEGLAGGHQETQYF
TRBJ2-2,once,TRBV18,.,TGTGCCAGCTCACCAGGGTACACCGGGGAGCTGTTTTTT,CASSPGYTGELFF
TRBJ2-7,.,TRBV6-8,.,TGTGCCCTTCTCGATATAGCGCCTACCTACGAGCAGTACTTC,CALLDIAPTYEQYF
TRBJ1-5,.,TRBV5-1,TRBD1,TGCGCCAGCAGCCCGACAGGGATCGAGCATCAGCCCCAGCATTTT,CASSPTGIEHQPQHF
TRBJ2-1,once,TRBV29-1,.,TGCAGCGCCGAGGCAGGGCTCGAAAACAATGAGCAGTTCTTC,CSAEAGLENNEQFF
TRBJ2-5,.,TRBV18,.,TGTGCCAGCTCACCAGGGCTCCAAGAGACCCAGTACTTC,CASSPGLQETQYF
TRBJ2-2,.,TRBV5-1,TRBD2,TGCGCCAGCAGCCTAGGACTAGCGGGAAACACCGGGGAGCTGTTTTTT,CASSLGLAGNTGELFF
TRBJ2-2,.,TRBV29-1,.,TGCAGCGTCCCCCTGACGGGCGAGGCAGTCAACACCGGGGAGCTGTTTTTT,CSVPLTGEAVNTGELFF
TRBJ2-7,once,TRBV28,TRBD1,TGTGCCATCTCACAGGGGAGCTCCTACGAGCAGTACTTC,CAISQGSSYEQYF
TRBJ2-1,.,TRBV19,.,TGTGCCACCCGCCCCCCGAACAATGAGCAGTTCTTC,CATRPPNNEQFF
TRBJ1-1,.,TRBV19,TRBD1,TGTGCCAGTAGTTCCAGACAGGGCACTGAAGCTTTCTTT,CASSSRQGTEAFF
TRBJ2-3,.,TRBV5-1,TRBD1,TGCGCCAGCAGCGTAACAGGGGCCGGCGGCACAGATACGCAGTATTTT,CASSVTGAGGTDTQYF
TRBJ1-6,once,TRBV15,.,TGTGCCACCAGCGAGGGGGGAAAATATAATTCACCCCTCCACTTT,CATSEGGKYNSPLHF
TRBJ1-1,.,TRBV18,.,TGTGCCAGCTCACTCTACAGTGAAAGATGGGGCACTGAAGCTTTCTTT,CASSLYSERWGTEAFF
TRBJ1-1,.,TRBV19,.,TGTGCCAGTACACCAGTCATGAACACTGAAGCTTTCTTT,CASTPVMNTEAFF